The clone carrying this T cell receptor (beta chain) was observed once. This record comes from a study of blood T cell repertoires in COVID-19. In the study overall: Sources were T cells, B-cell-depleted T cells, or PBMCs; the material itself was cDNA or gDNA.

The data were produced by immunoSEQ multiplex PCR, yet TCRdb's version contains in-frame clones alone and is incomplete. The data show about 330,000 clones, with about 83% seen just once and roughly 1.6% held by the top ten. Looked up from germline, CDR1 is SGHDT and CDR2 is YYEEEE. This CDR3 comprises 13 residues. Trimming at V came to 3 bases and at J to 2 bases, leaving 0 bases not matched to a gene. V usage is TRBV5-6 and J usage is TRBJ2-7, with 9 bases that match TRBD1. The sample consisted of peripheral blood. This receptor was obtained from a woman in her fifties or sixties with acute or convalescent COVID-19. In DNA form, the CDR3 reads TGTGCCAGCAGCTGGGACAGGGCCTACGAGCAGTACTTC. It yields the protein CASSWDRAYEQYF.